This T cell receptor beta chain stems from a study of cytomegalovirus exposure and HLA in healthy donors (dated by TCRdb to 2016 to 2017). As for the study more broadly: According to a later analysis, the roughly 130 validation repertoires were produced on the same platform as the roughly 700 repertoires of the first cohort. The study aimed to test whether cataloging public T cell receptors could reveal signatures of past pathogen exposure. Besides the first cohort of approximately 670 subjects, a separate validation cohort made up of roughly 120 different subjects was used. To predict cytomegalovirus infection status, the study brought together high-throughput TCR immunosequencing, statistical association of individual TCRs with disease status, and machine learning. The paper's findings and limits, for the study overall: Across donors, most TCR sequences were observed very rarely, whereas some public TCRs were present in many individuals. In vitro tests confirmed that three of the cytomegalovirus-associated TCR beta chains recognize cytomegalovirus antigens. Cytomegalovirus status was reported to be diagnosed by the classifier with high specificity and sensitivity in both the original and validation cohorts. All 120 or so repertoires were used to score co-occurrence in the validation cohort in a later analysis, because that analysis had no HLA typing for the cohort. The authors suggested that the approach could potentially be generalized to other disease states and immunological phenotypes. The study listed 164 TCR beta chains as associated with cytomegalovirus. A later analysis found that TCRs clustered in the first cohort also tended to co-occur in the roughly 120 validation repertoires, with 94% of cluster scores above 0.

Of note for this clone: It has no known antigen specificity. Base qualities are missing; no much larger clone stands one base away.

The donors belonged to the validation cohort of approximately 130 subjects, which was separate from the approximately 700-subject first cohort. Receptor libraries were prepared by the immunoSEQ multiplex PCR assay. In the authors' own workflow: A statistical classification framework was developed to diagnose cytomegalovirus status using the catalog of TCR beta chain sequences. TCRdb stores this immuneACCESS table with in-frame sequences only. Part of the clones is absent; in the studies checked, under half of the shortfall reflects unresolved V genes, and no reason is known for the rest. The V and J calls and clone size are taken from that table; D and trimming were inferred from the DNA. The sample yields fewer than 200,000 clones; around 88% were counted once. The ten most abundant clones make up about 2.3% of the sample. The origin of this receptor is a woman younger than 30 in good health and CMV-seronegative. The sample taken for sequencing was PBMCs.

The CDR3 loop reads CAWGTVYTEAFF. Read as DNA, the sequence is TGTGCCTGGGGGACAGTATACACTGAAGCTTTCTTT. Recombination linked TRBV30 to TRBJ1-1, with 7 junctional bases fitting TRBD1. Per the germline V gene (reference sequence), GTSNPN is the CDR1 and SVGIG is the CDR2. The CDR3 spans 12 residues, from the cysteine through the phenylalanine. Only the CDR3 part of the read is kept: 36 bases, read in frame from the first base. Trimming takes 5 bases off V and 3 bases off J; junction bases not matched to a gene: 3.